What follows are 21 T cell receptor beta chains derived from one specimen sequenced in a study of metastatic and nonmetastatic thyroid tumors. All patients were untreated before thyroid surgery. TCRdb re-called clones via MiXCR from the PCR reads. The table has some 93,000 clones, roughly 13% seen once; the top ten hold over 9%. Sequencing used blood. The receptors were gathered from a female donor with papillary thyroid cancer or a benign thyroid nodule (not recorded which). Some clones in this sample may be carry-over from other donors' samples.

This clone has ten or more counts. The rearrangement joins TRBV19 to TRBJ2-1, with TRBD2 matching 15 bases. There are 16 residues in the CDR3. The V segment lost 6 bases and the J segment 7 bases; nucleotides outside the gene matches: 7. The V gene's germline CDR1 is LNHDA and CDR2 SQIVND (reference sequence). This CDR3 reads CASRTTGTSGRNEQFF. The CDR3 nucleotides are TGTGCCAGTAGAACAACCGGGACTAGCGGGAGGAATGAGCAGTTCTTC.

Details on this clone: This clone may be a read error of a much larger clone one base away. The chain couples TRBV20-1 to TRBJ2-3; tentatively, D is TRBD1 or TRBD2 (5 bases each). Per the germline V gene, CDR1 is DFQATT and CDR2 is SNEGSKA (reference sequence). The length of the CDR3 is 12 residues. In DNA form, the CDR3 reads TGCAGTTCTAGAGGGGGCACAGATACGCAGTATTTT. It specifies CSSRGGTDTQYF.

This clone was counted ten times or more. The chain joins TRBV9 to TRBJ1-3; D not certain. Germline V CDR1 and CDR2: SGDLS, YYNGEE. This CDR3 has 14 residues. V was trimmed by 3 bases and J by 0 bases, leaving 7 bases between them. The CDR3: CASSALGSGNTIYF. CDR3 nucleotide sequence: TGTGCCAGCAGCGCCCTGGGCTCTGGAAACACCATATATTTT. The full variable domain, rest sourced from reference TRBV9 and TRBJ1-3, is DSGVTQTPKHLITATGQRVTLRCSPRSGDLSVYWYQQSLDQGLQFLIQYYNGEERAKGNILERFSAQQFPDLHSELNLSSLELGDSALYFCASSALGSGNTIYFGEGSWLTVV.

This clone was found many times. The V gene is TRBV3-1, the J gene TRBJ1-6, with D possibly matching TRBD1 (5 bases). CDR3 length: 14 amino acids. Germline lookup yields CDR1 LGHDT and CDR2 YNNKEL (reference sequence). V was shortened by 4 bases and J by 10 bases, with 14 bases between the two germline ends. CDR3 sequence reads: CASSPGSPRSPLHF. The CDR3, as DNA: TGTGCCAGCAGCCCAGGGTCGCCGAGGTCACCCCTCCACTTT.

There are many counts of this clone. The chain couples TRBV6-1 to TRBJ1-5, with 7 nucleotides matching TRBD1. The CDR3 has 15 amino acids. Per germline, CDR1 MNHNS and CDR2 SASEGT. With 7 bases clipped from V and 1 base from J, the junction kept 7 bases outside the gene matches. The CDR3 protein is CASKPYRGSNQPQHF. DNA for the CDR3: TGTGCCAGCAAGCCATACAGGGGAAGCAATCAGCCCCAGCATTTT.

On this clone itself: The junction differs from germline at one of its ends, possibly a read error. This same CDR3 is encoded by further DNA sequences in the sample. This rearrangement joins TRBV12-5 to TRBJ2-2; 7 bases are shared with TRBD1. Germline CDR1 and CDR2: LGHNT and FRNRAP. The CDR3 totals 16 residues. The CDR3 spells CASGFTGQENTGELFF. The CDR3, as DNA: TGTGCTAGTGGTTTCACTGGACAGGAAAACACCGGTGAGCTGTTTTTT.

This clone was found many times. The chain recombines TRBV10-3 with TRBJ1-4; D perhaps matches TRBD1 (5 bases). The CDR3 contains 13 residues. V was trimmed by 4 bases and J by 4 bases, leaving 7 bases between them. Germline loops: CDR1 ENHRY, CDR2 SYGVKD. In nucleotides, the CDR3 is TGTGCCATCAGTGGGGACCTTAATGAAAAACTGTTTTTT. Translating gives CAISGDLNEKLFF.

In this sample, this clone turned up a few times. V and J are TRBV15 and TRBJ2-1, with 11 bases fitting TRBD2. V trimming: 1 base; J trimming: 7 bases; junction bases outside the gene matches: 9. The V gene's germline CDR1 is LNHNV and CDR2 YYDKDF (reference sequence). This CDR3 is 17 amino acids long. CDR3: CATSRGVIAGGINEQFF. CDR3 nucleotides: TGTGCCACCAGCAGAGGGGTGATAGCGGGGGGGATTAATGAGCAGTTCTTC.

The sample holds a few counts of this clone. Its ends do not fully match the called genes, so a read error is possible. V gene TRBV6-1 combines with J gene TRBJ2-2; 11 nucleotides agree with TRBD2. The length of the CDR3 is 18 residues. Germline values: CDR1 MNHNS, CDR2 SASEGT. CDR3 residues: CVSSEAGLAAHSGWELFF. The CDR3 DNA reads TGTGTCAGCAGTGAAGCGGGACTAGCGGCCCACTCCGGGTGGGAGCTGTTTTTT.

This clone was seen repeatedly, ten times or more. This sequence joins TRBV19 and TRBJ2-2; the match to TRBD2 covers 7 bases. Per germline, CDR1 LNHDA and CDR2 SQIVND (reference sequence). The CDR3 contains 17 residues. J lost 5 bases, V lost 4 bases, and 13 bases had no gene match. In DNA form, the CDR3 reads TGTGCCAGTAGTACCTCCCACGCGTGGGGGGGGACCGGGGAGCTGTTTTTT. Translating gives CASSTSHAWGGTGELFF. Using reference TRBV19 and TRBJ2-2 for the parts outside the CDR3, the full variable domain is DGGITQSPKYLFRKEGQNVTLSCEQNLNHDAMYWYRQDPGQGLRLIYYSQIVNDFQKGDIAEGYSVSREKKESFPLTVTSAQKNPTAFYLCASSTSHAWGGTGELFFGEGSRLTVL.

As for this clone: One end of the junction fails to match germline, which may point to a read error. The genes are TRBV9 and TRBJ2-7; maybe TRBD2 (6 bases). Germline CDR1 SGDLS, CDR2 YYNGEE. This CDR3 spans 14 amino acids. Here the CDR3 reads CASSVGRTSGEPYF. CDR3 DNA sequence: TGTGCCAGCAGCGTAGGCCGCACCTCGGGGGAGCCGTACTTC.

Details on this clone: With a much larger clone just one base away, this may be a read error. V is TRBV9 and J is TRBJ1-4; TRBD1 matches 12 bases. The CDR3 spans 15 residues. Trimming removed 4 bases from V and 5 bases from J; junction bases left unmatched: 3. Per germline, CDR1 SGDLS and CDR2 YYNGEE. The CDR3 DNA follows: TGTGCCAGCAGCTTGGGACAGGGGGCGAATGAAAAACTGTTTTTT. Protein product: CASSLGQGANEKLFF.

This clone has only a few counts. This sequence joins TRBV12-3 or TRBV12-4 and TRBJ2-7, with 8 bases that match TRBD2. V shed 3 bases and J 4 bases; nucleotides not matched to a gene: 11. The CDR3 has 16 amino acids. The CDR3 loop is CASSFPGTSGRYEQYF. CDR3 coding DNA: TGTGCCAGCAGTTTCCCCGGGACCAGCGGGAGATACGAGCAGTACTTC.

This clone was picked up one time. With a much larger clone just one base away, this may be a read error. The same CDR3 arises from other DNA sequences in this sample as well. This sequence joins TRBV7-7 and TRBJ1-1; D is perhaps TRBD1 (6 bases). Germline V gene lookup returns CDR1 SSHAT and CDR2 FNYEAQ (reference sequence). There are 14 residues in the CDR3. The CDR3 region has the DNA TGTGCTAGCAGTTTAGGCGGGGGGCTGACTGAAGCTTTCTTT. Translating gives CASSLGGGLTEAFF.

Of note for this clone: Being one base from a much bigger clone, this may be a read error. Other DNA variants within this sample encode the same CDR3. The V gene is TRBV28, the J gene TRBJ2-3; D might be TRBD2 (5 bases). There are 14 residues in the CDR3. Germline values: CDR1 MDHEN, CDR2 SYDVKM. Trimming took off 2 bases at V and 4 bases at J, with 10 bases between the two ends. The CDR3 region has the DNA TGTGCCAGCAGTTTAGGAGGCAGAGCAGATACGCAGTATTTT. Its translation is CASSLGGRADTQYF.

This clone was detected once. A read error may produce the germline difference seen at one junction end. Additional DNA sequences in this sample encode the identical CDR3. CDR3 sequence: CAWSPGDTQYF. The CDR3 nucleotides read TGTGCCTGGAGTCCGGGTGATACACAGTATTTT. The V and J genes are TRBV30 and TRBJ2-3, with unresolved D. The CDR3 has 11 amino acids. Germline V gene sequence: CDR1 GTSNPN, CDR2 SVGIG (reference sequence).

This clone was seen many times. V gene TRBV10-3 combines with J gene TRBJ2-7; D may be TRBD1 (7 bases). Deletions cut 3 bases from V and 0 bases from J, with 15 bases between. Germline CDR1 ENHRY, CDR2 SYGVKD. The CDR3 contains 16 residues. This CDR3 reads CAISDPGQRVSYEQYF. Written as DNA, the CDR3 is TGTGCCATCAGTGACCCGGGACAGCGGGTCTCCTACGAGCAGTACTTC.

This clone has more than one count but fewer than ten. The chain joins TRBV15 to TRBJ1-4; the D gene is possibly TRBD1 (5 bases). Germline-derived CDR1 and CDR2 are LNHNV and YYDKDF (reference sequence). Trimming removed 3 bases from V and 8 bases from J, with 25 bases in between. The CDR3 spans 18 residues. The CDR3 coding sequence is TGTGCCACCAGCAGTGGCCTATCTCCGGGACGGGGGAGGGAAAAACTGTTTTTT. Translated: CATSSGLSPGRGREKLFF.

This clone was found many times. The chain couples TRBV19 to TRBJ2-2, with D hard to call. CDR1 and CDR2 (germline): LNHDA, SQIVND (reference sequence). The V and J ends lost 3 bases and 1 base respectively, with 12 bases between them. There are 16 residues in the CDR3. CDR3: CASSIPRLGNTGELFF. In DNA form, the CDR3 reads TGTGCCAGTAGTATCCCCCGGCTAGGGAACACCGGGGAGCTGTTTTTT.

This clone came up many times. The chain has TRBV5-8 and TRBJ2-3; unclear D gene. This CDR3 comprises 18 residues. V was clipped by 0 bases and J by 2 bases, with 19 bases between them. Germline CDR1 is SGHTS and CDR2 is YDEGEE. The CDR3 coding sequence is TGTGCCAGCAGCTTGGCCAAGGCAGCCAGTCCCCTCACAGATACGCAGTATTTT. Residues: CASSLAKAASPLTDTQYF.

This clone was found a few times. At one of its ends the junction is not consistent with the germline gene, which may arise from a read error. Other nucleotide sequences from this sample produce the same CDR3. The CDR3 loop reads CASSTQGGELFF. The DNA of the CDR3 is TGCGCCAGCAGTACGCAGGGGGGGGAGCTTTTTTTT. The chain couples TRBV6-1 to TRBJ2-2; D is possibly TRBD1 or TRBD2 (7 bases each). The CDR3 length is 12 residues. In germline, CDR1 is MNHNS, CDR2 SASEGT.